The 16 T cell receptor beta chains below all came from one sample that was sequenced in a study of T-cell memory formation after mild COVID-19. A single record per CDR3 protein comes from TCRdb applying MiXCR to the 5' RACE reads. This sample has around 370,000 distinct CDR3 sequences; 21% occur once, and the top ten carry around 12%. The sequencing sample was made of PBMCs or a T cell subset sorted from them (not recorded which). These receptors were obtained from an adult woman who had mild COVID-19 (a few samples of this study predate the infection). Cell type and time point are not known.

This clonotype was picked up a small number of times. The CDR3 nucleotides read TGTGCCAGCAGCCATGGGACTAGCGGCACAGATACGCAGTATTTT. It translates to CASSHGTSGTDTQYF. This sequence joins TRBV7-9 and TRBJ2-3, with TRBD2 identical over 10 bases. This CDR3 is built from 15 residues. V was clipped by 5 bases and J by 1 base; unmatched bases: 3. Germline values: CDR1 SEHNR, CDR2 FQNEAQ (reference sequence).

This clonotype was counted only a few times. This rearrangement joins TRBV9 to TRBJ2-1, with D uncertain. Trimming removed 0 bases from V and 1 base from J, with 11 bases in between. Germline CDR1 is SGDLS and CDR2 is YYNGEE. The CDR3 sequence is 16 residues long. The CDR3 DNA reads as TGTGCCAGCAGCGTAGTGGGTACAGCATCCTACAATGAGCAGTTCTTC. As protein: CASSVVGTASYNEQFF.

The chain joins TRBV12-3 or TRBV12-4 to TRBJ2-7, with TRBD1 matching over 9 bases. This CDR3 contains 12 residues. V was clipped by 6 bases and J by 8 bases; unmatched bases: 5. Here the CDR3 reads CASRQTGGQQYF. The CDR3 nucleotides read TGTGCCAGCAGGCAAACAGGGGGCCAGCAGTACTTC.

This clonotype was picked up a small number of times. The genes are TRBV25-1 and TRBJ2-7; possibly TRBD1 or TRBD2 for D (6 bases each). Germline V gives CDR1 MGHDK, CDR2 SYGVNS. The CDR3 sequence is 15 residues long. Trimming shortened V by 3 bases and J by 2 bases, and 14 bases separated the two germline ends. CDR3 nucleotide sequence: TGTGCCAGCAGTGATAGGGGGGAAAGGGCCTACGAGCAGTACTTC. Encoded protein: CASSDRGERAYEQYF.

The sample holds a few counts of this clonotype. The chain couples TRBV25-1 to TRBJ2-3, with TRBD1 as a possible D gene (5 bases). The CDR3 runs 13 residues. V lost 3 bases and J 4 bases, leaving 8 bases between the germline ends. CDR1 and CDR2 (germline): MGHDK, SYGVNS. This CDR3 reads CASSDGAPDTQYF. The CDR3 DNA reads TGTGCCAGCAGTGATGGGGCGCCAGATACGCAGTATTTT.

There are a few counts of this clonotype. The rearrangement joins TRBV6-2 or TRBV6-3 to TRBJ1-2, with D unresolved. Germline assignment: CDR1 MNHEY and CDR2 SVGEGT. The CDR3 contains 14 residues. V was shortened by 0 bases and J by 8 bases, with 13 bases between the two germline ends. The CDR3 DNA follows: TGTGCCAGCAGTTACTCAGGGAATTCGGGCGGCTACACCTTC. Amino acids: CASSYSGNSGGYTF.

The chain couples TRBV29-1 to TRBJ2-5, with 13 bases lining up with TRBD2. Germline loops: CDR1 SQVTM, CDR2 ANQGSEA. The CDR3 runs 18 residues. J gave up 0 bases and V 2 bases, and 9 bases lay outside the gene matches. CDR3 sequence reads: CSVEFFGLAGEYQETQYF. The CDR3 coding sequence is TGCAGCGTTGAATTTTTCGGACTAGCGGGAGAGTACCAAGAGACCCAGTACTTC.

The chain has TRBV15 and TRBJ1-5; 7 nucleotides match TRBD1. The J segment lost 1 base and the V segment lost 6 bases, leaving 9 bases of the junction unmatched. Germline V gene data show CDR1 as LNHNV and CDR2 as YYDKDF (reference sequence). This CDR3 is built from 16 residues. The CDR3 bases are TGTGCCACCAGATCCTCCAGGGGGTTCAGCAATCAGCCCCAGCATTTT. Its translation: CATRSSRGFSNQPQHF.

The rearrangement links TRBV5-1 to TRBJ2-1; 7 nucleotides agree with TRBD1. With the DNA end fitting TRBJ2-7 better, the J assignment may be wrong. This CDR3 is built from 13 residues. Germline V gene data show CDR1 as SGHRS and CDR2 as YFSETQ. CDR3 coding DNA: TGCGCCAGTAGAGGGACAGTAGACTACGAGCAGTACTTC. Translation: CASRGTVDYEQYF.

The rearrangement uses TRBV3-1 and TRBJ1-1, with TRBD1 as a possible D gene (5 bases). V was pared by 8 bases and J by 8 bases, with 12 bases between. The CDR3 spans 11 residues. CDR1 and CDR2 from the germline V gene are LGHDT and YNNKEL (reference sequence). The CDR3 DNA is TGTGCCAGCGGACAAGTATGGGAAGCTTTCTTT. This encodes CASGQVWEAFF.

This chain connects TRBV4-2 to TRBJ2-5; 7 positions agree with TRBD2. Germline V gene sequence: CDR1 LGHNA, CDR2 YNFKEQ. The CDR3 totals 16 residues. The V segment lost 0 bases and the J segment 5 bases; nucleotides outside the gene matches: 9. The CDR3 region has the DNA TGTGCCAGCAGCCAAGATTTCTCCGGGAGGAGTGAGACCCAGTACTTC. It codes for CASSQDFSGRSETQYF.

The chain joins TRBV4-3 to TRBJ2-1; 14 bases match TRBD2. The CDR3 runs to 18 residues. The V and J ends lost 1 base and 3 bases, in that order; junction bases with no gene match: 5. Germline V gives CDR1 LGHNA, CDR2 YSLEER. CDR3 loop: CASSQVGTSGSGYNEQFF. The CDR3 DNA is TGCGCCAGCAGCCAAGTAGGGACTAGCGGGAGTGGCTACAATGAGCAGTTCTTC.

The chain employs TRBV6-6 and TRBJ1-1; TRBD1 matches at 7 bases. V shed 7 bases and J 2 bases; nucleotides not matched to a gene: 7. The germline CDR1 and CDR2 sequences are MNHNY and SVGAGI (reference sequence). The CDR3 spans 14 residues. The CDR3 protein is CASNDDRDNTEAFF. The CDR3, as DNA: TGTGCCAGCAACGACGACAGGGACAACACTGAAGCTTTCTTT.

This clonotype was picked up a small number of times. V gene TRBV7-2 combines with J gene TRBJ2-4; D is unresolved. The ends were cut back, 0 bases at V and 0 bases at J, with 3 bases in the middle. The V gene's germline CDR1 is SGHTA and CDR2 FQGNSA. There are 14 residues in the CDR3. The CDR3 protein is CASSLAGAKNIQYF. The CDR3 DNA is TGTGCCAGCAGCTTAGCGGGAGCCAAAAACATTCAGTACTTC.

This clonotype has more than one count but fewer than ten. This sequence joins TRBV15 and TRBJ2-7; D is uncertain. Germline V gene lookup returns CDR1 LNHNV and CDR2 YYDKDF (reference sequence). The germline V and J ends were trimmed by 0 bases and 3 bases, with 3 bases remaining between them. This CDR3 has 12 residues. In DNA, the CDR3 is TGTGCCACCAGCAGAGATAACTACGAGCAGTACTTC. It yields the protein CATSRDNYEQYF.

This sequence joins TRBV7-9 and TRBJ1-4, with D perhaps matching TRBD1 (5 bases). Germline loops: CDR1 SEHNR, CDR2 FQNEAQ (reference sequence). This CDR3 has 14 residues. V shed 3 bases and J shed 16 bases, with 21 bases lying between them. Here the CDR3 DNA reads TGTGCCAGCAGCTTCGGGACGGTGGATCCCCCCCGGTTTTTT. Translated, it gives CASSFGTVDPPRFF.